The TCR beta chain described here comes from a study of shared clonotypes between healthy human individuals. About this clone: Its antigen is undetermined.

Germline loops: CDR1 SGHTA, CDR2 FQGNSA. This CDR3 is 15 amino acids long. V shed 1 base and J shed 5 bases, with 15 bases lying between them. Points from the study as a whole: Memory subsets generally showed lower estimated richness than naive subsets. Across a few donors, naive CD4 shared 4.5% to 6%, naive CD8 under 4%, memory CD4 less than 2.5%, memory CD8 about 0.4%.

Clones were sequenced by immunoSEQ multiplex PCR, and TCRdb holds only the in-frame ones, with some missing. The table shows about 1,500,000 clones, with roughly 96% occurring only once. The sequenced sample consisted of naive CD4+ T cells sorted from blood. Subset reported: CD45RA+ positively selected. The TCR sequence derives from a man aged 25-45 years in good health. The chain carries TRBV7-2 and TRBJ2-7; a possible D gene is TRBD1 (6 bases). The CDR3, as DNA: TGTGCCAGCAGCTTAGTTACAGGGAAAATCCACGAGCAGTACTTC. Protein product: CASSLVTGKIHEQYF.